The clone carrying this T cell receptor (beta chain) came up a few times. The antigen remains undetermined. The CDR3 is 15 residues long. The V end was cut by 1 base, the J end by 0 bases, with 7 bases between. Germline CDR1 and CDR2: MNHEY and SMNVEV (reference sequence). These data are taken from a study of blood T cells in healthy people across ages. General study points: Calculation of diversity from one million T cells yielded estimates considered to be underestimates. Roughly linearly, TCR beta diversity per million T cells fell as age increased.

The use of a sample-barcoded 5' primer and a J-beta primer mix characterized a second PCR of about 6 to 12 cycles. MiXCR, run by TCRdb on the 5' RACE reads, gives a single entry per CDR3 protein. The sample carries approximately 1,000,000 distinct CDR3 sequences, over 35% recorded once. Sequencing was carried out using blood. This clonotype was sampled from an older woman in good health. The gene calls are TRBV27 and TRBJ1-5; D call uncertain. CDR3: CASSLYQYSNQPQHF. CDR3 sequence (DNA): TGTGCCAGCAGTTTATACCAGTATAGCAATCAGCCCCAGCATTTT.